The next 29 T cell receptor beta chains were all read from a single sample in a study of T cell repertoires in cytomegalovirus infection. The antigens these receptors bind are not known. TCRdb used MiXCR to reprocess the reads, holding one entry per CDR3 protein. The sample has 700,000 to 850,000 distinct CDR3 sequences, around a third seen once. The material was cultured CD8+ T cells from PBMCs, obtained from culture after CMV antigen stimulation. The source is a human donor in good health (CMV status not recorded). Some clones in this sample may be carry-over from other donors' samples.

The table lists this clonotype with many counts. CDR3 amino acids: CASSLARQGAITGELFF. In nucleotides, the CDR3 is TGTGCCAGCAGCTTAGCCCGACAGGGGGCTATCACCGGGGAGCTGTTTTTT. The chain employs TRBV7-6 and TRBJ2-2, with TRBD1 identical over 10 bases. Germline V lookup: CDR1 SGHVS, CDR2 FNYEAQ. The CDR3 sequence is 17 residues long. The junction had 5 bases not matched to a gene; V was cut back by 0 bases and J by 4 bases.

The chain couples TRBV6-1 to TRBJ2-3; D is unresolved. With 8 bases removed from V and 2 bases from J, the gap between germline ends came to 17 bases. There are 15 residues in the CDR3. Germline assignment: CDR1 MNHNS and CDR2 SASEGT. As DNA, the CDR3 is TGTGCCAGCTCCGGCTGGGGATCCAACACAGATACGCAGTATTTT. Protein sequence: CASSGWGSNTDTQYF.

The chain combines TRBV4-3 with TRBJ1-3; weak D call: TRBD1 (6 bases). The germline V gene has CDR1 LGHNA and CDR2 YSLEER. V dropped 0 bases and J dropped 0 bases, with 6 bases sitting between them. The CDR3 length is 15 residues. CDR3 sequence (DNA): TGCGCCAGCAGCCAAGAGGGACACTCTGGAAACACCATATATTTT. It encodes CASSQEGHSGNTIYF.

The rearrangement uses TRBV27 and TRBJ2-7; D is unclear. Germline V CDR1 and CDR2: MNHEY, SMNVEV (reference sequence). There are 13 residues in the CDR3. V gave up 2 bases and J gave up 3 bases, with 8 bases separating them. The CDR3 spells CASSLGQRYEQYF. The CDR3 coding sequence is TGTGCCAGCAGTTTAGGGCAGCGCTACGAGCAGTACTTC.

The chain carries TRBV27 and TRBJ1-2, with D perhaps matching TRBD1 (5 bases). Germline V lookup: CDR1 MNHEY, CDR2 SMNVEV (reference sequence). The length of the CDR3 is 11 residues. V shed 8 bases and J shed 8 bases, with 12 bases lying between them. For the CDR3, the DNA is TGTGCCAGCGGGACTCCGAGGGGCTACACCTTC. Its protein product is CASGTPRGYTF.

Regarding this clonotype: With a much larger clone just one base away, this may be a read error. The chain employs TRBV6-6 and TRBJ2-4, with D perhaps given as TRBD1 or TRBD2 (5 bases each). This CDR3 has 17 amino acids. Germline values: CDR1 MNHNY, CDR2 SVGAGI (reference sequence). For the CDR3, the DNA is TGTGCCAGCAGCTCCCCACTTGACAGTCTAGCCAAATACATTCAGTACTTC. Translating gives CASSSPLDSLAKYIQYF.

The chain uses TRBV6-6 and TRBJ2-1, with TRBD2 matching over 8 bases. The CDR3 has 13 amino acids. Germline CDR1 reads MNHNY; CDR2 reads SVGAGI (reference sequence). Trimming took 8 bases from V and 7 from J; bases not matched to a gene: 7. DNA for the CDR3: TGTGCCAGCTTAACGAGCGGGGGTAATGAGCAGTTCTTC. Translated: CASLTSGGNEQFF.

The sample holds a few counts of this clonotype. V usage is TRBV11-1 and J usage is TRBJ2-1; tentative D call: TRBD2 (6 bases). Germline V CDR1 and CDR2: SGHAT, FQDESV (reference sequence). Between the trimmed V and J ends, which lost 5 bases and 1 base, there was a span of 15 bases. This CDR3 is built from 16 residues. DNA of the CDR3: TGTGCCAGCAGCGCTTCGGAGGGGCTATCCTACAATGAGCAGTTCTTC. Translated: CASSASEGLSYNEQFF.

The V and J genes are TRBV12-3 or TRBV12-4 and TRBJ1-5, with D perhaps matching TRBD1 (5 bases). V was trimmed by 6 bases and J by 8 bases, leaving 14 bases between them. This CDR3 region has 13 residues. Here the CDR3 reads CASSLGGVEPQHF. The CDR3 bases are TGTGCCAGCAGCTTGGGGGGAGTGGAGCCCCAGCATTTT.

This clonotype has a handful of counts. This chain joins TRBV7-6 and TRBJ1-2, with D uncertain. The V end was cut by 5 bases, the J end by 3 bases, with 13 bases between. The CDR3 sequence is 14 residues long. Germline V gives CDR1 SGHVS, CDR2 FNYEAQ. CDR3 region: CASSGDSADYGYTF. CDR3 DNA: TGTGCCAGCAGCGGTGATTCGGCGGACTATGGCTACACCTTC.

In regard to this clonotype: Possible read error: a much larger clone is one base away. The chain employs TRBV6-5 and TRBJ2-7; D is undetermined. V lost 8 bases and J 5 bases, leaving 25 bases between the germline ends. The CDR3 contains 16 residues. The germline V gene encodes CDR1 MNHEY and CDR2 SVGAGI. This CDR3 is CASGVDTLMGSHEQYF. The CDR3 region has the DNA TGTGCCAGCGGTGTGGATACCCTTATGGGGTCCCACGAGCAGTACTTC.

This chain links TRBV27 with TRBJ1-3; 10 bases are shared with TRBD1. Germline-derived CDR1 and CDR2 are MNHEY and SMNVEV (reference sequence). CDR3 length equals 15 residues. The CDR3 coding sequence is TGTGCTCCGGGACAGGGGTCAACCTCTGGAAACACCATATATTTT. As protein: CAPGQGSTSGNTIYF.

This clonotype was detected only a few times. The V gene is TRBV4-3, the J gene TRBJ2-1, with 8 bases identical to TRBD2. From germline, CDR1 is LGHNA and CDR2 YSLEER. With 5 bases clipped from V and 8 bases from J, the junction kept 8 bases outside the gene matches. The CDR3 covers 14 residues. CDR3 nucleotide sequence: TGCGCCAGCAGCGAAAGCGGGGGCGTGGATGAGCAGTTCTTC. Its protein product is CASSESGGVDEQFF.

The CDR3 here is CASSDTRGYTF. The CDR3 bases are TGTGCCAGCAGTGATACCCGGGGCTACACCTTC. The chain recombines TRBV6-5 with TRBJ1-2; D gene ambiguous. Germline-derived CDR1 and CDR2 are MNHEY and SVGAGI. Trimming left V 5 bases short and J 8 bases short, with 9 bases between. This CDR3 has 11 amino acids.

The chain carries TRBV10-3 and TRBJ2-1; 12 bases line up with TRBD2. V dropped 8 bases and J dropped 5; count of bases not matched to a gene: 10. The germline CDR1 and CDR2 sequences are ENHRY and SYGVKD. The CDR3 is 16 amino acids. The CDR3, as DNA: TGTGCCATCGGCGGACTAGCGGGGCCTTCTGACAATGAGCAGTTCTTC. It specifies CAIGGLAGPSDNEQFF.

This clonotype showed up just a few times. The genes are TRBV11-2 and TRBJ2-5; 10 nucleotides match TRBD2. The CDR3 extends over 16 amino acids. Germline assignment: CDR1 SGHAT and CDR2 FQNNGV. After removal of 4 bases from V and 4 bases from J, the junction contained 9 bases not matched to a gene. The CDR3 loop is CASSSVWGTSAETQYF. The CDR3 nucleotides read TGTGCCAGCAGCTCCGTTTGGGGGACTAGCGCAGAGACCCAGTACTTC.

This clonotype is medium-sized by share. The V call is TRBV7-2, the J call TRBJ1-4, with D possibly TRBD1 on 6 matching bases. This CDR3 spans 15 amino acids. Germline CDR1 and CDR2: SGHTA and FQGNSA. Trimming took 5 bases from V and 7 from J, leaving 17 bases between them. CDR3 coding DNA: TGTGCCAGCAGCGCCGTCCGAGGGGGGGGTGAAAAACTGTTTTTT. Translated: CASSAVRGGGEKLFF.

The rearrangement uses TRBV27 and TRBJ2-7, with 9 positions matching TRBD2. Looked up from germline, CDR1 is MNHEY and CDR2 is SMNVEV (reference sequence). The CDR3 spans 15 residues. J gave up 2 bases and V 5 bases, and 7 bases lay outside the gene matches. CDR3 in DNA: TGTGCCAGCAGTCTTAGCGGGGGCCTTCCCTACGAGCAGTACTTC. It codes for CASSLSGGLPYEQYF.

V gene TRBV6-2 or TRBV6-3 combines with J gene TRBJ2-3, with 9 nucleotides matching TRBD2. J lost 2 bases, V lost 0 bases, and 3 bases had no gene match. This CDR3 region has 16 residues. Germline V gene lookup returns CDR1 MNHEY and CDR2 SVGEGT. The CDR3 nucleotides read TGTGCCAGCAGTTACTCAGCGGGGGGATACACAGATACGCAGTATTTT. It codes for CASSYSAGGYTDTQYF.

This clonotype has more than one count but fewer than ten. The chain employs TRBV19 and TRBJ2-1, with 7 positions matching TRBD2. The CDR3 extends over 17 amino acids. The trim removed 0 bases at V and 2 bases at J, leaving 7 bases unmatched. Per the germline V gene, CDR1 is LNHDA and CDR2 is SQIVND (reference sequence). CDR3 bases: TGTGCCAGTAGTATAGATGGCCTAGCGGCGACCTACAATGAGCAGTTCTTC. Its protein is CASSIDGLAATYNEQFF.

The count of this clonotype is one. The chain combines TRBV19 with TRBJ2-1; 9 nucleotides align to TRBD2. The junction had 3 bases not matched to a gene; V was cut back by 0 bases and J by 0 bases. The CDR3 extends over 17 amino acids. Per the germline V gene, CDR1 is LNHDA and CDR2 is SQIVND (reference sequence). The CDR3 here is CASSIEASGASYNEQFF. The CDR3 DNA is TGTGCCAGTAGTATAGAGGCTAGCGGGGCCTCCTACAATGAGCAGTTCTTC.

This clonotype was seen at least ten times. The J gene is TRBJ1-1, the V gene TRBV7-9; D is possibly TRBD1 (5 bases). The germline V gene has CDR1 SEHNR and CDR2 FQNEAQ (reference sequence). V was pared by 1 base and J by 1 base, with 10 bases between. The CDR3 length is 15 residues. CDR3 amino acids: CASSLGAQGNTEAFF. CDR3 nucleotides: TGTGCCAGCAGCTTAGGAGCCCAGGGGAACACTGAAGCTTTCTTT.

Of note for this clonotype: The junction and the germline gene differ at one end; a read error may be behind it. CDR3: CASNQERGGYSDTQYF. In DNA form, the CDR3 reads TGCGCCAGCAACCAAGAAAGGGGGGGCTATTCAGATACGCAGTATTTT. This chain links TRBV4-3 with TRBJ2-3; maybe TRBD2 (7 bases). From germline, CDR1 is LGHNA and CDR2 YSLEER. This CDR3 has 16 residues.

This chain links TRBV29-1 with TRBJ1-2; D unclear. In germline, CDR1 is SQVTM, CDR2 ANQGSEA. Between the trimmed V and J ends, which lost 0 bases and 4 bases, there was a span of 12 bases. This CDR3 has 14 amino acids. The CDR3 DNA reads TGCAGCGTTGAAGATCAGGCCTATGGCTATGGCTACACCTTC. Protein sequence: CSVEDQAYGYGYTF.

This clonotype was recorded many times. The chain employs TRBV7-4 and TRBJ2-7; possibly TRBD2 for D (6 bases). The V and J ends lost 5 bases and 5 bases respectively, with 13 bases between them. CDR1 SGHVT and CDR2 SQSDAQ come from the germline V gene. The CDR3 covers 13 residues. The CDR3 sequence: CASSRGATDEQYF. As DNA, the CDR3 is TGTGCCAGCAGCCGCGGGGCGACCGACGAGCAGTACTTC.

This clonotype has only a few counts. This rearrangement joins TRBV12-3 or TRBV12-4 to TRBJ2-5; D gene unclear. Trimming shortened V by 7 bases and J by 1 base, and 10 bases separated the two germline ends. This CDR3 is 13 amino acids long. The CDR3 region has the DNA TGTGCCAGCAACTTTTTGCCCCAAGAGACCCAGTACTTC. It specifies CASNFLPQETQYF.

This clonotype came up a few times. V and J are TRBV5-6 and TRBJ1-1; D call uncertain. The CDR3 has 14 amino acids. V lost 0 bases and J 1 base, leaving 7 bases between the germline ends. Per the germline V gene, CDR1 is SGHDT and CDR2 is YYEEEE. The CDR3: CASSLDSTNTEAFF. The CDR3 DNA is TGTGCCAGCAGCTTGGACAGCACGAACACTGAAGCTTTCTTT.

CDR3 sequence: CASSQEQGTNTEAFF. The CDR3 DNA sequence: TGCGCCAGCAGCCAGGAACAGGGAACGAACACTGAAGCTTTCTTT. V and J are TRBV4-1 and TRBJ1-1; a weak D match, TRBD1 (6 bases). Trimming pared 3 bases from V and 1 base from J, leaving 12 bases between. This CDR3 is built from 15 residues. The germline gives CDR1 MGHRA, CDR2 YSYEKL.

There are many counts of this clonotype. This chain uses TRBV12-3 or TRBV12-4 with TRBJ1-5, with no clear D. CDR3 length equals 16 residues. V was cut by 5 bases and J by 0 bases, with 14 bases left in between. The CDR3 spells CASSPFSSDSNQPQHF. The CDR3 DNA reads TGTGCCAGCAGTCCGTTTAGCTCCGATAGCAATCAGCCCCAGCATTTT.